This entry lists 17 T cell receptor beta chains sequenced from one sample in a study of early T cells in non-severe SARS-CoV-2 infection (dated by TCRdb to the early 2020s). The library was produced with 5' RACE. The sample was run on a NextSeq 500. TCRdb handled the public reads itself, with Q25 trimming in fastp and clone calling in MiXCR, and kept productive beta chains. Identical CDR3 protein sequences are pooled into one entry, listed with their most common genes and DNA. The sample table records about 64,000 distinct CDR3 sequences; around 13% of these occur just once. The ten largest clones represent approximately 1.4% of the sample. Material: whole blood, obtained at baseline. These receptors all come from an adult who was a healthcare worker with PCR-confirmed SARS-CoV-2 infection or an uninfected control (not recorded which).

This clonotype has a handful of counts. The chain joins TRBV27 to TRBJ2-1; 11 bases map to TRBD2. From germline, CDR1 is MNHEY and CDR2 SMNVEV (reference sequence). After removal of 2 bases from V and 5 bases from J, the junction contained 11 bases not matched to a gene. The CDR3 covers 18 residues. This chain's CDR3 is CASSLVGASGGLDNEQFF. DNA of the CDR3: TGTGCCAGCAGTTTAGTGGGGGCTAGCGGGGGGCTTGACAATGAGCAGTTCTTC.

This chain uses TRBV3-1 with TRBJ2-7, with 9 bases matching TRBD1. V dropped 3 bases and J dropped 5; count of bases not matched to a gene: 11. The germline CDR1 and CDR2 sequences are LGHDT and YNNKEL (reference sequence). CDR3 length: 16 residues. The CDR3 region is CASSHTGQGRRNEQYF. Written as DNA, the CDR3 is TGTGCCAGCAGCCATACAGGACAGGGGAGAAGAAACGAGCAGTACTTC.

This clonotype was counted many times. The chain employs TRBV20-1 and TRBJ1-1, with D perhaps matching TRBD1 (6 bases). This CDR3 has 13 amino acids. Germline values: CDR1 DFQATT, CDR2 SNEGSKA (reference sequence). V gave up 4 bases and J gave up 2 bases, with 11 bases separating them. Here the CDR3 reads CSAKDSVNTEAFF. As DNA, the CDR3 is TGCAGTGCTAAGGACAGTGTAAACACTGAAGCTTTCTTT.

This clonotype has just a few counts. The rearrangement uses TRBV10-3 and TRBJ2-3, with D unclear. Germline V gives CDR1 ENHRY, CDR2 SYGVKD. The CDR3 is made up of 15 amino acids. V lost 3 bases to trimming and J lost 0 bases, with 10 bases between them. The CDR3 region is CAISEVGWSTDTQYF. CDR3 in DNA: TGTGCCATCAGTGAAGTGGGCTGGAGCACAGATACGCAGTATTTT.

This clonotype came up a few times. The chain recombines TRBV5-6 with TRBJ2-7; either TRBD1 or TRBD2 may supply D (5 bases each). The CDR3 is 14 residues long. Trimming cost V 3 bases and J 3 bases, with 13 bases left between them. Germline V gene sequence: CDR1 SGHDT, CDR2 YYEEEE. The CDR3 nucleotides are TGTGCCAGCAGCTCTCCCGGGACCTACTACGAGCAGTACTTC. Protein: CASSSPGTYYEQYF.

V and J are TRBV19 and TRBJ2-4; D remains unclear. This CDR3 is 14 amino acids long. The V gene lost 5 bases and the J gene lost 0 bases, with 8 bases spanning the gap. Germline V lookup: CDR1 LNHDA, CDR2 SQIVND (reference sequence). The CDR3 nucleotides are TGTGCCAGTAGTGGCACCATAGCCAAAAACATTCAGTACTTC. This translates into CASSGTIAKNIQYF.

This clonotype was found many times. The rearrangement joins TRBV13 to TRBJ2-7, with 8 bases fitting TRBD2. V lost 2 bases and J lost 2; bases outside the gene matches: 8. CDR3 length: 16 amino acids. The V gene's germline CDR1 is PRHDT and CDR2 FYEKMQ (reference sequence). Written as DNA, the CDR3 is TGTGCCAGCAGCTTACTAGCGGGTCCGAGGGCCTACGAGCAGTACTTC. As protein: CASSLLAGPRAYEQYF.

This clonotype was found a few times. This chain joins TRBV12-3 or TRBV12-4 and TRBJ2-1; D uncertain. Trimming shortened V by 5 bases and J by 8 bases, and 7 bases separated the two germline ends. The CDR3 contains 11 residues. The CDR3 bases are TGTGCCAGCAGTCCCGGCCATGAGCAGTTCTTC. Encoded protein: CASSPGHEQFF.

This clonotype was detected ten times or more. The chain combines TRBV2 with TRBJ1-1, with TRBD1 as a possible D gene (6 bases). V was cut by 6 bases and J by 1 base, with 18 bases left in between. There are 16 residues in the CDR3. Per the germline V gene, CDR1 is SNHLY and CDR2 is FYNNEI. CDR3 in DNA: TGTGCCAGCAGCTCCGGTCCGCTGACAGGGAACACTGAAGCTTTCTTT. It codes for CASSSGPLTGNTEAFF.

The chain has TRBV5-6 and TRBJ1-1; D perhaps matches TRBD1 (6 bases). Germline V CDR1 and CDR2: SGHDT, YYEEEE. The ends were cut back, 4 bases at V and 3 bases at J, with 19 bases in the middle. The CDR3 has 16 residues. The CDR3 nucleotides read TGTGCCAGCAGCCCAGCGGGGGTCAGGGGTTACACTGAAGCTTTCTTT. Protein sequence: CASSPAGVRGYTEAFF.

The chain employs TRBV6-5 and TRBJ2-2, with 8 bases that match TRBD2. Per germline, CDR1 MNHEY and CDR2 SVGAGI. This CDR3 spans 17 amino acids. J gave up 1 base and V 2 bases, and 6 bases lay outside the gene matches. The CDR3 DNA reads TGTGCCAGCAGTTACAGCCCAAGCGGGGGGAACACCGGGGAGCTGTTTTTT. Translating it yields CASSYSPSGGNTGELFF.

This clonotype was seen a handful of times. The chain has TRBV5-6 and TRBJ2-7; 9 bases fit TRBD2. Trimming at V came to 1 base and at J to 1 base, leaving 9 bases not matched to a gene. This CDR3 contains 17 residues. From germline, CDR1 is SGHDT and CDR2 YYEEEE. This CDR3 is CASSLFVPTSGSYEQYF. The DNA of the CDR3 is TGTGCCAGCAGCTTGTTTGTCCCGACTAGCGGATCCTACGAGCAGTACTTC.

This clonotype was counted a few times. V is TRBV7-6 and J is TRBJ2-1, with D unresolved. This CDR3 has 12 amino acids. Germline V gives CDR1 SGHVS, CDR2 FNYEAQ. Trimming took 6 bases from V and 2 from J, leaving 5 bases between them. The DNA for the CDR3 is TGTGCCAGCAGTAGAACCTACAATGAGCAGTTCTTC. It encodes CASSRTYNEQFF.

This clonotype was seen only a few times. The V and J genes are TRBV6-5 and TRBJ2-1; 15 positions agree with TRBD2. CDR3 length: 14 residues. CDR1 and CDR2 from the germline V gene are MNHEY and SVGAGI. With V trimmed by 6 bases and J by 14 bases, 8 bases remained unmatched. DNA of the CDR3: TGTGCCAGCAGCTGGACTAGCGGGAGGGCCTCGGAGTTCTTC. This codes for CASSWTSGRASEFF.

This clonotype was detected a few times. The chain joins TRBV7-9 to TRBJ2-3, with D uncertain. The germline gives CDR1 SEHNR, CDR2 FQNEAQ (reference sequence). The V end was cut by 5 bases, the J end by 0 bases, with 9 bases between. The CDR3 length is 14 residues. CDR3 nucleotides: TGTGCCAGCAGCGGAGAGACTAGCACAGATACGCAGTATTTT. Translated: CASSGETSTDTQYF.

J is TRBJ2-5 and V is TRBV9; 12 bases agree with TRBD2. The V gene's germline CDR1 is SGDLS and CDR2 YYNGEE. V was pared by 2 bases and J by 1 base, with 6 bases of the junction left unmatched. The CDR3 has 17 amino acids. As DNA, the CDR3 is TGTGCCAGCAGCGTCTCTAGCGGGGGGGCCCTCCAAGAGACCCAGTACTTC. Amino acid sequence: CASSVSSGGALQETQYF.

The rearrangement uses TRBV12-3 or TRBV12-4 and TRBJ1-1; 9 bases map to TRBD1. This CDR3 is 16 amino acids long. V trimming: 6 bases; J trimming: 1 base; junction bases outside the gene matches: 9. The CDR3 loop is CASRLFGGQGNTEAFF. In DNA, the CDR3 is TGTGCCAGCAGACTGTTTGGGGGACAGGGGAACACTGAAGCTTTCTTT.